This TCR beta chain was sequenced during a study of T cells after yellow fever vaccination. 5'RACE template switching generated TCR cDNA, adding a universal primer site and UMIs. TCRdb independently ran MiXCR on the 5' RACE reads; one entry per CDR3 protein. In the table there are approximately 550,000 distinct CDR3 sequences, 15% to 20% of which are singletons. Findings of the study overall: Just a small share of clonotypes turned up in the CD4 compartment as well as the CD8 compartment. Post-booster repertoires again held most primary-vaccination clones (around 95% CD4, roughly 88% CD8).

CDR3 length: 14 residues. Per the germline V gene, CDR1 is SQVTM and CDR2 is ANQGSEA. V was clipped by 6 bases and J by 1 base; unmatched bases: 3. As concerns this clonotype: The antigen is unknown.

Sequenced here: PBMCs, sampled 15 days after the yellow fever booster vaccination. This chain uses TRBV29-1 with TRBJ2-1, with 10 bases that match TRBD2. This TCR was recovered from a man in his thirties or forties who received the YFV17D yellow fever vaccine. The CDR3 protein is CSVRAGGSYNEQFF. In DNA, the CDR3 is TGCAGCGTCCGAGCGGGAGGGTCCTACAATGAGCAGTTCTTC.